This T cell receptor (beta chain) emerged from a study of tumor-infiltrating lymphocytes in primary liver carcinoma. Total RNA (approximately 450 ng) served as template for TCR beta cDNA synthesis primed by a constant-region primer. Slightly modified ARM-PCR, run as three nested multiplex PCR rounds, produced the TCR beta libraries. Both of the initial two PCR rounds ran for nine to eleven cycles and employed TRBV1-TRBV30 forward primers alongside a C-beta reverse primer. TCRdb ran MiXCR on the multiplex PCR reads and lists one entry per CDR3 protein. There are more than 100,000 distinct CDR3 sequences in the sample; around two thirds occur only once, and roughly 8.8% lies in the top ten. This CDR3 spans 15 amino acids. Germline-derived CDR1 and CDR2 are MDHEN and SYDVKM. V shed 3 bases and J shed 2 bases, with 11 bases lying between them. Taking about 18-30 mg of unsorted bulk tissue, the authors co-extracted RNA and DNA.

The chain is built from TRBV28 and TRBJ2-4; D remains ambiguous. This TCR was recovered from a woman aged 55-69 years with primary liver carcinoma and hepatitis B virus infection. The sample was liver tumor tissue from sampling region 1. The subset here: tumor region T1, superior pole. This chain's CDR3 is CASSFTGGTKNIQYF. CDR3 nucleotide sequence: TGTGCCAGCAGTTTTACTGGCGGAACCAAAAACATTCAGTACTTC.